The T cell receptor (beta chain) under discussion was sequenced for a study of blood T cell repertoires in COVID-19. Trimming took 0 bases from V and 2 from J; bases not matched to a gene: 3. The CDR3 contains 16 residues. The germline CDR1 and CDR2 sequences are LNHNV and YYDKDF (reference sequence). Clones were sequenced by immunoSEQ multiplex PCR, and TCRdb holds only the in-frame ones, with some missing. The sample has more than 150,000 clones; roughly 90% are singletons. Participants, about 18 to 100 years old, spanned more than 20 US areas. The rearrangement joins TRBV15 to TRBJ2-7, with 11 bases matching TRBD2. The sample taken for sequencing was PBMCs or T cells enriched from blood (not recorded which). The clonotype comes from a woman in her twenties or thirties who had recovered from COVID-19. The CDR3 region is CATSRDRTSGPYEQYF. The CDR3 DNA reads TGTGCCACCAGCAGAGATAGGACTAGCGGGCCCTACGAGCAGTACTTC.